This is a list of T cell receptor beta chains from one sample in a study of spatial heterogeneity in lung cancer. TCRdb ran MiXCR on the 5' RACE reads and lists one entry per CDR3 protein. The repertoire has tens of thousands of distinct CDR3 sequences, around 8.4% of them found once; the top ten carry roughly 16%. Material: PBMCs, obtained at surgery. All receptors derive from a female donor with early-stage non-small cell lung cancer. The CDR3 runs from the conserved cysteine through the conserved F or W. Fields, in order: V gene, J gene, clone size, D gene, CDR3 DNA, CDR3 protein. The D gene is left open where the match is weak. Clone sizes are given selectively: once, few, many, or a class where the clone is expanded.

TRBV7-3	TRBJ1-6	-	TRBD1	TGTGCCAGCAGCTCCGGGACAGGGACACCCCTCCACTTT	CASSSGTGTPLHF
TRBV19	TRBJ2-2	many	-	TGTGCCAGTAGTCCCCTTGACAGGAACACCGGGGAGCTGTTTTTT	CASSPLDRNTGELFF
TRBV10-3	TRBJ2-1	-	TRBD2	TGTGCCATCAGTGAAGGGCTAGCGGGAGATGAGCAGTTCTTC	CAISEGLAGDEQFF
TRBV7-3	TRBJ2-3	many	TRBD2	TGTGCCAGCAGTGATGGACTAGCGGAGGCAGATACGCAGTATTTT	CASSDGLAEADTQYF
TRBV12-3/TRBV12-4	TRBJ2-5	many	-	TGTGCCAGCAGTTTAAGCGCCGCTGGAGAGACCCAGTACTTC	CASSLSAAGETQYF
TRBV20-1	TRBJ1-6	many	TRBD1	TGCAGTGCCTCCAGGGACAGGTCCAGTTTTAATTCACCCCTCCACTTT	CSASRDRSSFNSPLHF
TRBV6-6	TRBJ1-1	few	-	TGTGCCAGCAGTTACGCGGACACGAACACTGAAGCTTTCTTT	CASSYADTNTEAFF
TRBV2	TRBJ2-5	few	TRBD2	TGTGCCAGCAGTCTTGCTAGCGGGGGCCAAGAGACCCAGTACTTC	CASSLASGGQETQYF
TRBV7-2	TRBJ1-6	-	-	TGTGCCAGCAGCTGGGCGGACACGAATTCACCCCTCCACTTT	CASSWADTNSPLHF
TRBV20-1	TRBJ1-5	many	-	TGCAGTGCCCCCCAGGGCGGCAGTTCAAGTCAGCCCCAGCATTTT	CSAPQGGSSSQPQHF
TRBV5-6	TRBJ2-1	few	TRBD1	TGTGCCAGCAGCTTAGATGTGACAGGGGTCTACAATGAGCAGTTCTTC	CASSLDVTGVYNEQFF
TRBV29-1	TRBJ2-1	-	-	TGCAGCGTCCCCCCGAGTCCCTACAATGAGCAGTTCTTC	CSVPPSPYNEQFF
TRBV27	TRBJ2-7	few	TRBD1	TGTGCCAGCAGTTCGAATCCCGGGACAGGGGGCGTCGAGCAGTACTTC	CASSSNPGTGGVEQYF
TRBV7-9	TRBJ2-3	few	TRBD2	TGTGCCAGCAGCTCCCTCTTGAGCGGGGGGGCCAACACAGATACGCAGTATTTT	CASSSLLSGGANTDTQYF
TRBV5-1	TRBJ2-5	few	-	TGCGCCAGCAGCCCGGCCGCGGCGATGCAAGAGACCCAGTACTTC	CASSPAAAMQETQYF
TRBV9	TRBJ2-1	many	-	TGTGCCAGCAGCCCACCCCCTACCGGGGTCGATGAGCAGTTCTTC	CASSPPPTGVDEQFF
TRBV6-5	TRBJ2-7	-	-	TGTGCCAGCAGTTACGCGACTTGGAACGACGAGCAGTACTTC	CASSYATWNDEQYF
TRBV5-1	TRBJ2-1	few	TRBD1	TGCGCCAGCAGCTTGCAGGGACAGGGGGGCAATGAGCAGTTCTTC	CASSLQGQGGNEQFF
TRBV29-1	TRBJ2-7	few	-	TGCAGCGTTGAAGGTCAGTCCCCCTACGAGCAGTACTTC	CSVEGQSPYEQYF
TRBV2	TRBJ1-2	many	-	TGTGCCACCGGGGGGAGTAACTATGGCTACACCTTC	CATGGSNYGYTF
TRBV20-1	TRBJ2-7	-	-	TGCAGCGCCGGGACCAGCTACGAGCAGTACTTC	CSAGTSYEQYF
TRBV25-1	TRBJ1-3	few	-	TGTGCCAGCAATAACACCTCTGGAAACACCATATATTTT	CASNNTSGNTIYF
TRBV9	TRBJ2-5	many	TRBD2	TGTGCCAGCAACAGCGGGAGTAGAGAGACCCAGTACTTC	CASNSGSRETQYF
TRBV24-1	TRBJ2-1	many	TRBD1	TGTGCCACCAGTGAGGACCGGACAGGGGGCCTCTACAATGAGCAGTTCTTC	CATSEDRTGGLYNEQFF
TRBV5-1	TRBJ1-1	many	-	TGCGCCAGCAGCTCTACAGGGTTTGAAGCTTTCTTT	CASSSTGFEAFF
TRBV19	TRBJ1-4	-	-	TGTGCCAGTAGTATAGACGGGACGACTGAAAAACTGTTTTTT	CASSIDGTTEKLFF
TRBV28	TRBJ2-2	-	-	TGTGCCAGCAGTCGGGGAGACACCGGGGAGCTGTTTTTT	CASSRGDTGELFF
TRBV11-3	TRBJ1-1	-	TRBD1	TGTGCCAGCAGCTTAGATCTCTCAGGGACAGGGGGAGGCTCTGAAGCTTTCTTT	CASSLDLSGTGGGSEAFF
TRBV5-1	TRBJ2-7	-	-	TGCGCCAGCAGCTTGGGGACCCAGGTGGGGGTCTACGAGCAGTACTTC	CASSLGTQVGVYEQYF
TRBV5-1	TRBJ2-1	few	-	TGCGCCAGCAGCTTAACAGGGATGGACAATGAGCAGTTCTTC	CASSLTGMDNEQFF
TRBV21-1	TRBJ1-1	many	-	TGTGCCAGCAGCAAAGATGATCAGGGGGTGAAATCTTTCGAAGCTTTCTTT	CASSKDDQGVKSFEAFF
TRBV5-5	TRBJ1-5	-	TRBD1	TGTGCCAGCAGCTGGGGACAGAGCAATCAGCCCCAGCATTTT	CASSWGQSNQPQHF
TRBV24-1	TRBJ2-5	-	-	TGTGCCACCAGTGACCTGGGGACCCCACAAGAGACCCAGTACTTC	CATSDLGTPQETQYF
TRBV12-3/TRBV12-4	TRBJ1-4	many	-	TGTGCCAGCAGTTTAGGGGCAGTTAATGAAAAACTGTTTTTT	CASSLGAVNEKLFF
TRBV20-1	TRBJ1-2	few	-	TGCAGTGCAAGAGATATCGCCAGGGCGAGTGATGGCTACACCTTC	CSARDIARASDGYTF
TRBV12-3/TRBV12-4	TRBJ2-1	many	TRBD2	TGTGCCAGCAGACCCGGGACTAGCGGGGTGAATGAGCAGTTCTTC	CASRPGTSGVNEQFF
TRBV6-1	TRBJ1-6	-	-	TGTGCCAGCAGTGAAGCGCGATCACCCCTCCACTTT	CASSEARSPLHF
TRBV7-6	TRBJ1-5	many	TRBD1	TGTGCCAGCAGCTTGTATTACGGGACAGTCAACAATCAGCCCCAGCATTTT	CASSLYYGTVNNQPQHF
TRBV5-1	TRBJ2-3	many	-	TGCGCCAGCAGCTTACCCCTAGCGATCAGCACAGATACGCAGTATTTT	CASSLPLAISTDTQYF
TRBV11-2	TRBJ2-5	many	-	TGTGCCAGCAGCTTAGACTTGGGATTGGAGACCCAGTACTTC	CASSLDLGLETQYF
TRBV12-3/TRBV12-4	TRBJ2-7	many	-	TGTGCCAGCAGTTTAGGAAACAGCTACGAGCAGTACTTC	CASSLGNSYEQYF
TRBV11-1	TRBJ1-1	many	-	TGTGCCAGCAGCTTCCAGGGCCGGGGGCACACTGAAGCTTTCTTT	CASSFQGRGHTEAFF
TRBV12-3/TRBV12-4	TRBJ2-6	-	TRBD1	TGTGCCAGCAGTTCACTGTGGACAGGGACAACCTCTGGGGCCAACGTCCTGACTTTC	CASSSLWTGTTSGANVLTF
TRBV12-3/TRBV12-4	TRBJ2-3	-	TRBD1	TGTGCCAGCACCTTGGACAGGGGATATGACTCAGATACGCAGTATTTT	CASTLDRGYDSDTQYF
TRBV4-1	TRBJ2-4	many	TRBD2	TGCGCCAGCAGCCAAGAACTAGCGGGGGGGCCAATTTCCAAAAACATTCAGTACTTC	CASSQELAGGPISKNIQYF
TRBV11-3	TRBJ2-2	-	-	TGTGCCAGCAGCCCGTTAGCAGGGGAGAACACCGGGGAGCTGTTTTTT	CASSPLAGENTGELFF
TRBV20-1	TRBJ2-3	many	TRBD2	TGCAGTGCTAGAGCCGGGACTAGCGCAGGCACAGATACGCAGTATTTT	CSARAGTSAGTDTQYF
TRBV20-1	TRBJ1-5	many	TRBD1	TGCAGTGCTAGCACCGGGACAGGGATCGGTCAGCCCCAGCATTTT	CSASTGTGIGQPQHF
TRBV11-3	TRBJ2-2	-	-	TGTGCCAGCAGCTTACGTACAGGGAACACCGGGGAGCTGTTTTTT	CASSLRTGNTGELFF
TRBV5-1	TRBJ1-6	-	-	TGCGCCAGCAGCCGTGGTCAGGGGAAGAATTCACCCCTCCACTTT	CASSRGQGKNSPLHF
TRBV29-1	TRBJ2-7	few	TRBD1	TGCAGCGTTGATCAGGGACAGGGTTACGAGCAGTACTTC	CSVDQGQGYEQYF